These 18 T cell receptor beta chains came from one sample sequenced in a study of blood T cell repertoires in COVID-19. Assay: immunoSEQ multiplex PCR; the TCRdb copy retains only in-frame clones and omits some. This repertoire shows some 120,000 clones, about 83% found once; its top ten account for about 11%. The sample was peripheral blood. The receptors stem from a man aged 55 to 70 with acute or convalescent COVID-19.

This chain uses TRBV29-1 with TRBJ1-2, with 7 bases lining up with TRBD1. Germline values: CDR1 SQVTM, CDR2 ANQGSEA. This CDR3 has 13 residues. The J segment lost 6 bases and the V segment lost 3 bases, leaving 7 bases of the junction unmatched. CDR3 residues: CSVETKTGNGYTF. As DNA, the CDR3 is TGCAGCGTTGAGACCAAGACAGGGAATGGCTACACCTTC.

This clone was counted a few times. The rearrangement uses TRBV5-6 and TRBJ1-2; D may be TRBD1 (6 bases). Per the germline V gene, CDR1 is SGHDT and CDR2 is YYEEEE. V lost 3 bases to trimming and J lost 2 bases, with 8 bases between them. This CDR3 is built from 13 residues. CDR3 sequence (DNA): TGTGCCAGCAGCTACAGGGCCAACTATGGCTACACCTTC. Residues: CASSYRANYGYTF.

This sequence joins TRBV19 and TRBJ2-1; D remains unclear. The V gene's germline CDR1 is LNHDA and CDR2 SQIVND (reference sequence). Trimming took 1 base from V and 4 from J, leaving 5 bases between them. CDR3 size: 13 residues. CDR3 DNA: TGTGCCAGTAGTATAGCCCATTACAATGAGCAGTTCTTC. Protein product: CASSIAHYNEQFF.

CDR3 coding DNA: TGTGCCAGCAGCCAAGGGTCAGGGGGGACTGAAGCTTTCTTT. Translation: CASSQGSGGTEAFF. This chain connects TRBV3-1 (or the pseudogene TRBV3-2) to TRBJ1-1; 7 positions agree with TRBD1. This CDR3 contains 14 residues. The germline CDR1 and CDR2 sequences are LGHDT and YNNKEL (reference sequence). Trimming cost V 1 base and J 5 bases; bases outside gene matches: 4.

The chain joins TRBV30 to TRBJ1-2; possibly TRBD1 for D (5 bases). V was cut by 4 bases and J by 4 bases, with 10 bases left in between. Germline loops: CDR1 GTSNPN, CDR2 SVGIG (reference sequence). The CDR3 spans 12 residues. CDR3 loop: CAWTRGRYGYTF. CDR3 sequence (DNA): TGTGCCTGGACAAGGGGCCGCTATGGCTACACCTTC.

The V and J genes are TRBV7-8 and TRBJ2-7, with D maybe TRBD1 (6 bases). Per germline, CDR1 SGHVS and CDR2 FQNEAQ. This CDR3 is built from 14 residues. V lost 2 bases and J 0 bases, leaving 8 bases between the germline ends. CDR3 sequence (DNA): TGTGCCAGCAGCTTACAGGGGACCTCCTACGAGCAGTACTTC. Amino acids: CASSLQGTSYEQYF.

This sequence joins TRBV7-9 and TRBJ2-7; 7 nucleotides line up with TRBD2. Looked up from germline, CDR1 is SEHNR and CDR2 is FQNEAQ (reference sequence). J was trimmed by 2 bases and V by 1 base; bases with no gene match: 8. CDR3 length: 16 residues. The CDR3 DNA sequence: TGTGCCAGCAGCTTAGTTGCGGGAGCTCCCCCCTACGAGCAGTACTTC. It codes for CASSLVAGAPPYEQYF.

This clone appeared once. This chain uses TRBV27 with TRBJ2-6; weak D call: TRBD2 (6 bases). This CDR3 has 16 amino acids. The germline V gene encodes CDR1 MNHEY and CDR2 SMNVEV (reference sequence). Trimming cost V 8 bases and J 1 base, with 15 bases left between them. This CDR3 is CASAGTDSSGANVLTF. The CDR3 nucleotides read TGTGCCAGCGCGGGGACGGACTCGTCTGGGGCCAACGTCCTGACTTTC.

The V gene is TRBV6-5, the J gene TRBJ2-7; TRBD2 is a possible D gene (6 bases). The CDR3 covers 12 residues. CDR1 is MNHEY and CDR2 is SVGAGI in the germline V gene. Trimming stripped 8 bases from V and 1 base from J, with 9 bases between. The CDR3 region has the DNA TGTGCCAGCTGGGGGGTATCCTACGAGCAGTACTTC. It encodes CASWGVSYEQYF.

V gene TRBV5-1 combines with J gene TRBJ1-6; TRBD1 is a possible D gene (5 bases). Between the trimmed V and J ends, which lost 0 bases and 9 bases, there was a span of 13 bases. CDR1 and CDR2 from the germline V gene are SGHRS and YFSETQ. The CDR3 extends over 15 amino acids. The CDR3 region is CASSLVAGGPSPLHF. The CDR3 DNA reads as TGCGCCAGCAGCTTGGTGGCGGGGGGACCTTCACCCCTCCACTTT. Full variable domain (remainder filled in from reference TRBV5-1 and TRBJ1-6): KAGVTQTPRYLIKTRGQQVTLSCSPISGHRSVSWYQQTPGQGLQFLFEYFSETQRNKGNFPGRFSGRQFSNSRSEMNVSTLELGDSALYLCASSLVAGGPSPLHFGNGTRLTVT.

This clone showed up just a few times. The V gene is TRBV5-1, the J gene TRBJ1-4, with 8 bases lining up with TRBD1. Germline V gene sequence: CDR1 SGHRS, CDR2 YFSETQ. V trimming: 1 base; J trimming: 8 bases; junction bases outside the gene matches: 4. This CDR3 is 14 amino acids long. CDR3 amino acids: CASSLTGGNEKLFF. CDR3 coding DNA: TGCGCCAGCAGCTTGACAGGGGGTAACGAAAAACTGTTTTTT.

J is TRBJ1-1 and V is TRBV7-9, with TRBD1 matching 7 bases. The CDR3 totals 17 residues. CDR1 and CDR2 from the germline V gene are SEHNR and FQNEAQ (reference sequence). J gave up 3 bases and V 5 bases, and 15 bases lay outside the gene matches. CDR3 sequence (DNA): TGTGCCAGCAGCCTAGGGACAGAAGCTATCATACACACTGAAGCTTTCTTT. As protein: CASSLGTEAIIHTEAFF. Based on the CDR3 plus reference TRBV7-9 and TRBJ1-1, the full variable domain is DTGVSQNPRHKITKRGQNVTFRCDPISEHNRLYWYRQTLGQGPEFLTYFQNEAQLEKSRLLSDRFSAERPKGSFSTLEIQRTEQGDSAMYLCASSLGTEAIIHTEAFFGQGTRLTVV.

This clone was picked up a small number of times. The chain recombines TRBV9 with TRBJ1-3; 7 nucleotides line up with TRBD1. In germline, CDR1 is SGDLS, CDR2 YYNGEE. The CDR3 loop spans 16 amino acids. J lost 1 base, V lost 3 bases, and 7 bases had no gene match. CDR3 DNA: TGTGCCAGCAGCGGCCCTGACAGGGCGTCTGGAAACACCATATATTTT. Protein: CASSGPDRASGNTIYF.

The chain combines TRBV6-1 with TRBJ1-5; D uncertain. The CDR3 sequence is 16 residues long. With 2 bases removed from V and 6 bases from J, the gap between germline ends came to 17 bases. The germline gives CDR1 MNHNS, CDR2 SASEGT. The CDR3 reads CASSEHPLGVGQPQHF. Written as DNA, the CDR3 is TGTGCCAGCAGTGAACACCCGCTCGGGGTAGGTCAGCCCCAGCATTTT.

This clone was observed a single time. The genes are TRBV5-1 and TRBJ2-3; weak D call: TRBD2 (6 bases). The germline V and J ends were trimmed by 4 bases and 0 bases, with 18 bases remaining between them. The CDR3 contains 17 residues. Germline-derived CDR1 and CDR2 are SGHRS and YFSETQ. Here the CDR3 DNA reads TGCGCCAGCAGCCACCAAGCCGGGAGCCTTAGCACAGATACGCAGTATTTT. As protein: CASSHQAGSLSTDTQYF.

As DNA, the CDR3 is TGTGCCAGCAGCTCGCCGACAGTTAGCAATCAGCCCCAGCATTTT. Translation gives CASSSPTVSNQPQHF. The genes are TRBV28 and TRBJ1-5, with D possibly TRBD1 on 5 matching bases. The V gene lost 6 bases and the J gene lost 0 bases, with 12 bases spanning the gap. Germline lookup yields CDR1 MDHEN and CDR2 SYDVKM. The CDR3 contains 15 residues. The full variable domain, in which reference TRBV28 and TRBJ1-5 provide the parts outside the CDR3, is DVKVTQSSRYLVKRTGEKVFLECVQDMDHENMFWYRQDPGLGLRLIYFSYDVKMKEKGDIPEGYSVSREKKERFSLILESASTNQTSMYLCASSSPTVSNQPQHFGDGTRLSIL.

The V call is TRBV6-1, the J call TRBJ1-2; D is possibly TRBD1 (6 bases). Trimming cost V 3 bases and J 4 bases, with 12 bases left between them. The CDR3 totals 14 residues. Germline CDR1 MNHNS, CDR2 SASEGT. The CDR3 loop reads CASSEGAMPYGYTF. The CDR3, as DNA: TGTGCCAGCAGTGAGGGGGCAATGCCCTATGGCTACACCTTC.

CDR3 in amino acids: CASSLGAGGSNEQFF. The CDR3 DNA reads as TGCGCCAGCAGCCTCGGGGCAGGGGGCTCCAATGAGCAGTTCTTC. V gene TRBV5-1 combines with J gene TRBJ2-1, with 8 nucleotides matching TRBD1. CDR3 length: 15 residues. The ends lost 4 bases at V and 6 bases at J; junction bases unmatched: 9. Germline CDR1 SGHRS, CDR2 YFSETQ.